Reported below is one T cell receptor (beta chain). Its antigen is as yet unknown. The data originate from a study of cytomegalovirus exposure and HLA in healthy donors. Using immunoSEQ multiplex PCR, the repertoire was profiled, and TCRdb retains in-frame clones only, with some absent. The sample shows roughly 150,000 clones, more than 85% of them seen only once. The CDR3 sequence is 16 residues long. V lost 5 bases to trimming and J lost 5 bases; unmatched junction nucleotides: 12. The V gene's germline CDR1 is MNHEY and CDR2 SMNVEV (reference sequence). Whole-study findings and limits: According to reports, the classifier identified cytomegalovirus status with high specificity and sensitivity. The authors listed 180 or so TCR beta chains as cytomegalovirus-associated. Most TCR sequences showed up rarely, but some public TCRs showed up in many donors. In vitro testing confirmed three CMV-associated chains as specific for CMV antigens.

The chain is built from TRBV27 and TRBJ1-2; 9 nucleotides align to TRBD1. The receptor was derived from a young man in good health and CMV-seronegative. Material: PBMCs. For the CDR3, the DNA is TGTGCCAGCAGTGCATGGGGGGGACAGGGAGGTTATGGCTACACCTTC. Translated: CASSAWGGQGGYGYTF.